The 22 T cell receptor beta chains given below trace back to one sample, sequenced in a study of Graves' ophthalmopathy and Graves' hyperthyroidism. CDR3 regions of TCR beta were amplified from RNA transcripts. Investigators did first-round RT-PCR with HTBI primers, then second-round multiplex PCR. TCRdb recomputed calls from the multiplex PCR reads with MiXCR, one row per CDR3 protein. In the table there are a few hundred thousand distinct CDR3 sequences, roughly 40% of which are singletons. The sequenced material came from peripheral blood or thyroid tissue (not recorded which). The receptors were gathered from an adult man with Graves' hyperthyroidism.

The V and J genes are TRBV2 and TRBJ2-6; 8 bases map to TRBD1. The germline gives CDR1 SNHLY, CDR2 FYNNEI. The V segment lost 2 bases and the J segment 1 base; nucleotides outside the gene matches: 7. The CDR3 length is 18 residues. The DNA for the CDR3 is TGTGCCAGCAGTGAAAGTTTCGGACAGGGATCTGGGGCCAACGTCCTGACTTTC. This codes for CASSESFGQGSGANVLTF.

This clonotype appeared a single time. This chain links TRBV29-1 with TRBJ1-2, with 7 bases identical to TRBD1. The length of the CDR3 is 13 residues. The germline V gene has CDR1 SQVTM and CDR2 ANQGSEA. The junction had 12 bases not matched to a gene; V was cut back by 7 bases and J by 7 bases. The CDR3 spells CSASTGYGGGYTF. In DNA form, the CDR3 reads TGCAGCGCATCGACAGGGTACGGAGGTGGCTACACCTTC.

The chain links TRBV12-3 or TRBV12-4 to TRBJ1-2, with D tentatively TRBD1 (5 bases). V was shortened by 5 bases and J by 7 bases, with 20 bases between the two germline ends. The CDR3 has 15 amino acids. CDR3 nucleotide sequence: TGTGCCAGCAGTCTCGCCGGGGCAGGGCCTACTGGCTACACCTTC. This encodes CASSLAGAGPTGYTF.

This clonotype appeared once. The junction departs from the called germline gene at one end, perhaps through a read error. V gene TRBV11-2 combines with J gene TRBJ2-2, with D possibly being TRBD2 (6 bases). Germline assignment: CDR1 SGHAT and CDR2 FQNNGV. This CDR3 has 14 amino acids. This chain's CDR3 is CASRAGLYAGGLFF. The CDR3 DNA sequence: TGTGCCAGCAGGGCAGGGCTCTACGCCGGGGGGCTGTTTTTT.

This clonotype has at least ten counts. The chain recombines TRBV29-1 with TRBJ2-7; D uncertain. Germline V lookup: CDR1 SQVTM, CDR2 ANQGSEA. The CDR3 has 14 amino acids. Trimming took 0 bases from V and 2 from J, leaving 11 bases between them. CDR3 in DNA: TGCAGCGTTGAAGATGTTTCGATGGCCTACGAGCAGTACTTC. Its protein is CSVEDVSMAYEQYF.

The table lists this clonotype with a count of one. The chain has TRBV12-3 or TRBV12-4 and TRBJ1-4; no clear D. CDR3 length: 11 residues. The V gene lost 3 bases and the J gene lost 14 bases, with 10 bases spanning the gap. In DNA, the CDR3 is TGTGCCAGCAGTTTCGGTACTCGGCTGTTTTTT. Protein sequence: CASSFGTRLFF.

The chain links TRBV7-9 to TRBJ2-5; 10 nucleotides line up with TRBD2. The CDR3 runs to 14 residues. J was trimmed by 2 bases and V by 5 bases; bases with no gene match: 2. In germline, CDR1 is SEHNR, CDR2 FQNEAQ (reference sequence). Here the CDR3 DNA reads TGTGCCAGCAGCCAACTAGCGGGGCAAGAGACCCAGTACTTC. Its translation: CASSQLAGQETQYF. The full variable domain, completed using reference TRBV7-9 and TRBJ2-5, is DTGVSQNPRHKITKRGQNVTFRCDPISEHNRLYWYRQTLGQGPEFLTYFQNEAQLEKSRLLSDRFSAERPKGSFSTLEIQRTEQGDSAMYLCASSQLAGQETQYFGPGTRLLVL.

This clonotype was recorded a few times. This rearrangement joins TRBV3-1 to TRBJ2-7, with 9 positions matching TRBD1. The V and J ends lost 3 bases and 2 bases, in that order; junction bases with no gene match: 5. This CDR3 is built from 15 residues. Germline V gene data show CDR1 as LGHDT and CDR2 as YNNKEL (reference sequence). CDR3 coding DNA: TGTGCCAGCAGCCAGAAAACAGGGGGCACCTACGAGCAGTACTTC. Translating it yields CASSQKTGGTYEQYF.

This clonotype came up many times. The genes are TRBV11-2 and TRBJ1-6; no clear D. Germline V gene data show CDR1 as SGHAT and CDR2 as FQNNGV. The V gene lost 1 base and the J gene lost 3 bases, with 13 bases spanning the gap. This CDR3 comprises 17 residues. CDR3 sequence: CASSLAFGSSYNSPLHF. CDR3 DNA sequence: TGTGCCAGCAGCTTAGCTTTCGGCAGCAGCTATAATTCACCCCTCCACTTT. Looking up the rest from reference TRBV11-2 and TRBJ1-6 gives the full variable domain: EAGVAQSPRYKIIEKRQSVAFWCNPISGHATLYWYQQILGQGPKLLIQFQNNGVVDDSQLPKDRFSAERLKGVDSTLKIQPAKLEDSAVYLCASSLAFGSSYNSPLHFGNGTRLTVT.

This clonotype occurred many times. This chain connects TRBV7-6 to TRBJ1-5; no clear D gene. The V gene lost 5 bases and the J gene lost 4 bases, with 15 bases spanning the gap. The CDR3 spans 15 residues. The germline CDR1 and CDR2 sequences are SGHVS and FNYEAQ. CDR3 nucleotide sequence: TGTGCCAGCAGCCTAGAGTTGGGTATTAATCAGCCCCAGCATTTT. Protein product: CASSLELGINQPQHF.

In regard to this clonotype: One junction end disagrees with the germline gene, perhaps due to a read error. This chain joins TRBV7-2 and TRBJ2-7; 7 nucleotides line up with TRBD2. The CDR3 extends over 15 amino acids. Germline V gene lookup returns CDR1 SGHTA and CDR2 FQGNSA. CDR3 coding DNA: TGTGCCAGCAGCTTCGGACCAGCGGGATCCTACGAACAGTACTTC. Amino acid sequence: CASSFGPAGSYEQYF.

In this sample, this clonotype turned up many times. The chain employs TRBV2 and TRBJ2-3, with D tentatively TRBD2 (5 bases). The CDR3 loop spans 13 amino acids. Looked up from germline, CDR1 is SNHLY and CDR2 is FYNNEI. V lost 6 bases and J lost 4, with 11 bases in between. The CDR3: CASSKNGADTQYF. The CDR3 nucleotides read TGTGCCAGCAGCAAGAACGGGGCAGATACGCAGTATTTT.

This clonotype was seen just once. The V gene is TRBV10-2, the J gene TRBJ1-1; D not certain. This CDR3 comprises 13 residues. CDR1 and CDR2 (germline): WSHSY, SAAADI. V lost 8 bases to trimming and J lost 3 bases, with 13 bases between them. The CDR3 loop is CASVSNRDTEAFF. In nucleotides, the CDR3 is TGCGCCAGCGTGAGCAATCGGGACACTGAAGCTTTCTTT.

The chain joins TRBV7-8 to TRBJ2-2; perhaps TRBD2 as D (5 bases). The CDR3 length is 16 residues. Germline loops: CDR1 SGHVS, CDR2 FQNEAQ. V was trimmed by 5 bases and J by 3 bases, leaving 16 bases between them. The CDR3 bases are TGTGCCAGCAGCGCTCCGGGCCCGAGGGACACCGGGGAGCTGTTTTTT. Translated, it gives CASSAPGPRDTGELFF.

About this clonotype: Compared with germline, one end of the junction differs, possibly owing to a read error. The chain couples TRBV7-8 to TRBJ2-7, with D uncertain. Germline CDR1 is SGHVS and CDR2 is FQNEAQ. There are 11 residues in the CDR3. In nucleotides, the CDR3 is TGTGCCAGCAGCTTAGTTTACGAGCGGTACTTC. Protein sequence: CASSLVYERYF.

The V gene is TRBV7-6, the J gene TRBJ2-7; 7 nucleotides agree with TRBD1. CDR3 size: 15 residues. Germline CDR1 is SGHVS and CDR2 is FNYEAQ. The V and J ends lost 1 base and 3 bases, in that order; junction bases with no gene match: 6. The CDR3: CASSLVQGWGYEQYF. DNA for the CDR3: TGTGCCAGCAGCTTAGTACAGGGGTGGGGCTACGAGCAGTACTTC.

This chain connects TRBV12-3 or TRBV12-4 to TRBJ1-2; no clear D. There are 14 residues in the CDR3. Deletions cut 7 bases from V and 8 bases from J, with 20 bases between. CDR3 residues: CASTFSSRSGGYTF. CDR3 coding DNA: TGTGCCAGCACATTCTCGTCGCGGTCGGGGGGCTACACCTTC.

In this sample, this clonotype turned up many times. This chain links TRBV7-6 with TRBJ1-1, with 7 bases fitting TRBD1. Germline CDR1 reads SGHVS; CDR2 reads FNYEAQ. This CDR3 has 14 residues. J gave up 5 bases and V 5 bases, and 8 bases lay outside the gene matches. CDR3 coding DNA: TGTGCCAGCAGCCCTGCGACAGGGTTTACTGAAGCTTTCTTT. Its translation is CASSPATGFTEAFF. The variable domain in full, with the rest retrieved from reference TRBV7-6 and TRBJ1-1, is GAGVSQSPRYKVTKRGQDVALRCDPISGHVSLYWYRQALGQGPEFLTYFNYEAQQDKSGLPNDRFSAERPEGSISTLTIQRTEQRDSAMYRCASSPATGFTEAFFGQGTRLTVV.

There are many counts of this clonotype. V and J are TRBV3-1 and TRBJ1-1, with D possibly matching TRBD1 (5 bases). V was pared by 3 bases and J by 3 bases, with 11 bases between. The CDR3 loop spans 14 amino acids. Germline V lookup: CDR1 LGHDT, CDR2 YNNKEL (reference sequence). CDR3 DNA: TGTGCCAGCAGCCAGGGGCGCAGTCACACTGAAGCTTTCTTT. This codes for CASSQGRSHTEAFF. Full variable domain (missing parts from reference TRBV3-1 and TRBJ1-1): DTAVSQTPKYLVTQMGNDKSIKCEQNLGHDTMYWYKQDSKKFLKIMFSYNNKELIINETVPNRFSPKSPDKAHLNLHINSLELGDSAVYFCASSQGRSHTEAFFGQGTRLTVV.

This clonotype was recorded at least ten times. V and J are TRBV12-3 or TRBV12-4 and TRBJ1-1; 7 bases agree with TRBD1. After removal of 0 bases from V and 0 bases from J, the junction contained 1 base not matched to a gene. This CDR3 is 15 amino acids long. The CDR3 nucleotides read TGTGCCAGCAGTTTAGCCGGGACAGTGAACACTGAAGCTTTCTTT. As protein: CASSLAGTVNTEAFF.

This clonotype was seen only once. The rearrangement joins TRBV20-1 to TRBJ1-1, with D possibly matching TRBD1 (6 bases). There are 14 residues in the CDR3. Trimming pared 3 bases from V and 1 base from J, leaving 12 bases between. CDR1 and CDR2 (germline): DFQATT, SNEGSKA (reference sequence). The CDR3 region is CSASRTVTNTEAFF. The CDR3 DNA reads TGCAGTGCTAGTAGGACAGTAACGAACACTGAAGCTTTCTTT.

This clonotype appeared a few times. The chain combines TRBV4-1 with TRBJ2-3; D is unresolved. The germline V gene encodes CDR1 MGHRA and CDR2 YSYEKL. The germline V and J ends were trimmed by 0 bases and 2 bases, with 9 bases remaining between them. The CDR3 sequence is 15 residues long. CDR3 coding DNA: TGCGCCAGCAGCCAAGATGGCTACCACACAGATACGCAGTATTTT. It codes for CASSQDGYHTDTQYF.